This entry lists 8 T cell receptor beta chains sequenced from one sample in a study of shared clonotypes between healthy human individuals. TCRdb keeps only in-frame clones here, not all; method: immunoSEQ multiplex PCR. Altogether about 2.4 million clones are present, 93% being singletons, with the ten largest covering roughly 0.39%. Sequencing was carried out using naive CD4+ T cells from PBMCs. Subset defined: CD45RA+ positively selected. These receptors were taken from a man in his late teens or twenties in good health. Some clones in this sample may be carry-over from other donors' samples.

The chain employs TRBV18 and TRBJ2-2, with D possibly TRBD1 on 6 matching bases. Trimming pared 3 bases from V and 5 bases from J, leaving 10 bases between. Germline V gene sequence: CDR1 KGHSH, CDR2 LQKENI. The CDR3 runs 14 residues. CDR3: CASSPPDRTGELFF. CDR3 nucleotide sequence: TGTGCCAGCTCACCCCCGGACAGAACCGGGGAGCTGTTTTTT.

This rearrangement joins TRBV11-2 to TRBJ2-4; D ambiguous. The V end lost 1 base, the J end lost 0 bases, and 13 bases lay between the germline ends. The germline V gene has CDR1 SGHAT and CDR2 FQNNGV. CDR3 length: 17 residues. The CDR3 spells CASSLVSTLLAKNIQYF. The CDR3 region has the DNA TGTGCCAGCAGCTTAGTTTCGACCTTATTAGCCAAAAACATTCAGTACTTC. Supplemented by reference TRBV11-2 and TRBJ2-4, the full variable domain reads EAGVAQSPRYKIIEKRQSVAFWCNPISGHATLYWYQQILGQGPKLLIQFQNNGVVDDSQLPKDRFSAERLKGVDSTLKIQPAKLEDSAVYLCASSLVSTLLAKNIQYFGAGTRLSVL.

The table lists this clone with a count of one. The chain links TRBV4-3 to TRBJ2-7; D is possibly TRBD2 (5 bases). The V gene lost 4 bases and the J gene lost 0 bases, with 16 bases spanning the gap. CDR1 LGHNA and CDR2 YSLEER come from the germline V gene. The CDR3 loop spans 16 amino acids. The CDR3 DNA reads TGCGCCAGCAGCCGTTCAGACTACGGTGGCTCCTACGAGCAGTACTTC. This sequence encodes CASSRSDYGGSYEQYF.

The V call is TRBV2, the J call TRBJ2-3; TRBD1 aligns across 9 bases. The length of the CDR3 is 14 residues. The ends lost 9 bases at V and 4 bases at J; junction bases unmatched: 8. CDR1 and CDR2 (germline): SNHLY, FYNNEI. Written as DNA, the CDR3 is TGTGCCAGTCCGGGACAGGGTTTAGCAGATACGCAGTATTTT. Translated, it gives CASPGQGLADTQYF.

This clone showed up just once. The chain recombines TRBV25-1 with TRBJ2-7; TRBD2 is a possible D gene (5 bases). Germline CDR1 MGHDK, CDR2 SYGVNS. The CDR3 spans 15 residues. Trimming cost V 1 base and J 2 bases, with 12 bases left between them. The CDR3 protein is CASSESASFPYEQYF. The CDR3 DNA reads TGTGCCAGCAGTGAATCGGCTAGCTTTCCCTACGAGCAGTACTTC.

V gene TRBV6-6 combines with J gene TRBJ1-5; TRBD1 is a possible D gene (5 bases). The CDR3 contains 11 residues. Germline V gene sequence: CDR1 MNHNY, CDR2 SVGAGI (reference sequence). V dropped 6 bases and J dropped 7 bases, with 7 bases sitting between them. The CDR3 coding sequence is TGTGCCAGCAGCAGGGAGCAGCCCCAGCATTTT. Its protein product is CASSREQPQHF.

The chain couples TRBV28 to TRBJ1-2, with D hard to call. V was trimmed by 3 bases and J by 7 bases, leaving 21 bases between them. CDR3 size: 16 residues. Germline-derived CDR1 and CDR2 are MDHEN and SYDVKM. The CDR3 region has the DNA TGTGCCAGCAGTTTGCCTACTGACGGTTATGGTCGTGGCTACACCTTC. Amino acids: CASSLPTDGYGRGYTF.

This rearrangement joins TRBV5-1 to TRBJ1-5; D is uncertain. Germline assignment: CDR1 SGHRS and CDR2 YFSETQ. This CDR3 is built from 13 residues. Trimming removed 0 bases from V and 6 bases from J, with 7 bases in between. CDR3 sequence: CASSLESGQPQHF. The CDR3 DNA sequence: TGCGCCAGCAGCTTGGAGTCAGGTCAGCCCCAGCATTTT.